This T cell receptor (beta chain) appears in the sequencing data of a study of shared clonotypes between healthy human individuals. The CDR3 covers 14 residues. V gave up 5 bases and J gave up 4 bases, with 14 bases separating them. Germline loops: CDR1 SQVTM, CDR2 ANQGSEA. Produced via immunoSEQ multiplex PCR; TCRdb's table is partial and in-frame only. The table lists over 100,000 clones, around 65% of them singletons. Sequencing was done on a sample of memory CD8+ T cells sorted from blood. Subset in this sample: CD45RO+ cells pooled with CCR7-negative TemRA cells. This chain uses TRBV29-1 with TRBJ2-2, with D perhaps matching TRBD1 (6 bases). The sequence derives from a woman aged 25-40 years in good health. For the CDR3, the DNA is TGCAGCGTTCAGAGGACAGCCTTCACCGGGGAGCTGTTTTTT. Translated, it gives CSVQRTAFTGELFF.